These 26 T cell receptor beta chains originate from one sample sequenced in a study of cytomegalovirus exposure and HLA in healthy donors (dated by TCRdb to 2017 to 2019). Library preparation employed the immunoSEQ multiplex PCR assay. For the multiplex PCR, a mixture combining 60 forward primers for TCR Vbeta segments and 13 reverse primers for TCR Jbeta segments was used. Sourced from immuneACCESS, this table was stored by TCRdb with only in-frame sequences that have V and J called. A share of the clones is absent; for the studies checked, an unresolved V gene accounts for under half, and the remainder has no known explanation. Recorded for this sample are around 130,000 clones; around 80% of them occurred a single time. Together, the top ten hold about 4% of the sample. Input material: PBMCs. These receptors were obtained from a middle-aged woman in good health and CMV-seronegative.

The chain joins TRBV19 to TRBJ2-4; 9 bases line up with TRBD1. This CDR3 comprises 18 residues. The ends lost 4 bases at V and 2 bases at J; junction bases unmatched: 12. Germline values: CDR1 LNHDA, CDR2 SQIVND (reference sequence). The DNA of the CDR3 is TGTGCCAGTAGTAAGGGGCAAACACAGGGGGCGACCAAAAACATTCAGTACTTC. Residues: CASSKGQTQGATKNIQYF.

V and J are TRBV5-1 and TRBJ2-7; weak D call: TRBD1 (5 bases). With 4 bases removed from V and 3 bases from J, the gap between germline ends came to 8 bases. The CDR3 is 12 amino acids. Germline lookup yields CDR1 SGHRS and CDR2 YFSETQ. CDR3 residues: CASSPDNYEQYF. The CDR3 coding sequence is TGCGCCAGCAGCCCGGACAACTACGAGCAGTACTTC.

The rearrangement uses TRBV29-1 and TRBJ2-1; TRBD1 aligns across 7 bases. Unmatched junction bases numbered 6, after V lost 4 bases and J lost 6 bases. The germline gives CDR1 SQVTM, CDR2 ANQGSEA. This CDR3 is 13 amino acids long. The CDR3 reads CSVVHTGANEQFF. Here the CDR3 DNA reads TGCAGCGTTGTCCATACAGGGGCCAATGAGCAGTTCTTC.

The genes are TRBV27 and TRBJ2-1; 12 bases map to TRBD2. The CDR3 has 16 amino acids. V lost 5 bases to trimming and J lost 8 bases; unmatched junction nucleotides: 10. Germline V gene data show CDR1 as MNHEY and CDR2 as SMNVEV (reference sequence). The CDR3 protein is CASSLLTSGSIDEQFF. The CDR3 DNA is TGTGCCAGCAGTCTCCTGACTAGCGGGAGTATAGATGAGCAGTTCTTC.

V usage is TRBV2 and J usage is TRBJ2-7; TRBD1 might be the D (6 bases). Trimming removed 11 bases from V and 2 bases from J, with 13 bases in between. The germline gives CDR1 SNHLY, CDR2 FYNNEI. The CDR3 contains 12 residues. CDR3 nucleotides: TGTGCCTTGCGGACAGCCACCTACGAGCAGTACTTC. Protein: CALRTATYEQYF.

The CDR3 coding sequence is TGTGCCAGCGGGGCTAGCGGGGGTACGAACACCGGGGAGCTGTTTTTT. It translates to CASGASGGTNTGELFF. The rearrangement uses TRBV2 and TRBJ2-2, with TRBD2 matching over 10 bases. V shed 8 bases, J shed 0 bases, and the junction held 6 bases outside the gene matches. CDR1 is SNHLY and CDR2 is FYNNEI in the germline V gene. This CDR3 region has 16 residues.

J is TRBJ1-2 and V is TRBV27; possibly TRBD1 for D (6 bases). V gave up 4 bases and J gave up 2 bases, with 14 bases separating them. The V gene's germline CDR1 is MNHEY and CDR2 SMNVEV (reference sequence). The CDR3 sequence is 15 residues long. The CDR3 nucleotides read TGTGCCAGCAGTTATGGAGGCAGGGGAAACTATGGCTACACCTTC. It translates to CASSYGGRGNYGYTF.

This clone was found a few times. The chain recombines TRBV7-2 with TRBJ1-1, with D tentatively TRBD1 (5 bases). The CDR3 sequence is 12 residues long. Germline V gives CDR1 SGHTA, CDR2 FQGNSA. Trimming left V 5 bases short and J 4 bases short, with 8 bases between. CDR3 residues: CASSRRGTEAFF. DNA for the CDR3: TGTGCCAGCAGCCGGAGGGGCACTGAAGCTTTCTTT.

The chain carries TRBV9 and TRBJ2-6; unclear D gene. Germline loops: CDR1 SGDLS, CDR2 YYNGEE. The length of the CDR3 is 17 residues. V lost 0 bases and J lost 2, with 12 bases in between. For the CDR3, the DNA is TGTGCCAGCAGCGTAGACCCCTTTTCAGCTGGGGCCAACGTCCTGACTTTC. This translates into CASSVDPFSAGANVLTF. The full variable domain, in which reference TRBV9 and TRBJ2-6 provide the parts outside the CDR3, is DSGVTQTPKHLITATGQRVTLRCSPRSGDLSVYWYQQSLDQGLQFLIQYYNGEERAKGNILERFSAQQFPDLHSELNLSSLELGDSALYFCASSVDPFSAGANVLTFGAGSRLTVL.

This chain uses TRBV21-1 with TRBJ2-7; the D call TRBD2 from the table was never checked on the DNA. TRBV21-1 is classified as a pseudogene. This CDR3 spans 14 amino acids. Here the CDR3 reads CASSKGGGSYEQYF. The CDR3 DNA follows: TGTGCCAGCAGCAAAGGAGGCGGATCCTACGAGCAGTACTTC.

The J gene is TRBJ1-4, the V gene TRBV9; 7 bases are shared with TRBD1. The ends lost 3 bases at V and 6 bases at J; junction bases unmatched: 8. This CDR3 is built from 15 residues. Germline CDR1 and CDR2: SGDLS and YYNGEE. CDR3 nucleotide sequence: TGTGCCAGCAGCGCGACAGGGACGGGTGATGAAAAACTGTTTTTT. It is translated as CASSATGTGDEKLFF.

The J gene is TRBJ1-5, the V gene TRBV5-8; TRBD1 aligns across 8 bases. The CDR3 covers 15 residues. Per germline, CDR1 SGHTS and CDR2 YDEGEE. The trim removed 4 bases at V and 0 bases at J, leaving 3 bases unmatched. The CDR3 sequence: CASSTGGYSNQPQHF. The CDR3 DNA follows: TGTGCCAGCAGCACAGGGGGATATAGCAATCAGCCCCAGCATTTT.

The genes are TRBV7-2 and TRBJ1-1; D perhaps matches TRBD1 (5 bases). Trimming stripped 1 base from V and 6 bases from J, with 9 bases between. The CDR3 totals 13 residues. In germline, CDR1 is SGHTA, CDR2 FQGNSA. The CDR3 coding sequence is TGTGCCAGCAGCTTAGTCCAGGGTTCTGAAGCTTTCTTT. Translating gives CASSLVQGSEAFF. Variable domain in full (rest from reference TRBV7-2 and TRBJ1-1): GAGVSQSPSNKVTEKGKDVELRCDPISGHTALYWYRQSLGQGLEFLIYFQGNSAPDKSGLPSDRFSAERTGGSVSTLTIQRTQQEDSAVYLCASSLVQGSEAFFGQGTRLTVV.

The chain couples TRBV6-5 to TRBJ1-1; possible D gene TRBD1, 6 bases. The CDR3 runs 15 residues. Between the trimmed V and J ends, which lost 4 bases and 4 bases, there was a span of 16 bases. The germline gives CDR1 MNHEY, CDR2 SVGAGI. In nucleotides, the CDR3 is TGTGCCAGCAGTTTGTCACAGGGTACGGGCACTGAAGCTTTCTTT. This sequence encodes CASSLSQGTGTEAFF.

This chain connects TRBV19 to TRBJ1-1; 11 positions agree with TRBD1. The CDR3 sequence is 15 residues long. Germline loops: CDR1 LNHDA, CDR2 SQIVND (reference sequence). Trimming at V came to 3 bases and at J to 3 bases, leaving 3 bases not matched to a gene. The CDR3 region has the DNA TGTGCCAGTAGTATGGACAGGGGGCGCGACACTGAAGCTTTCTTT. It yields the protein CASSMDRGRDTEAFF.

The chain links TRBV6-6 to TRBJ2-5; D unresolved. CDR1 MNHNY and CDR2 SVGAGI come from the germline V gene (reference sequence). This CDR3 contains 14 residues. The germline V and J ends were trimmed by 7 bases and 5 bases, with 17 bases remaining between them. The CDR3 DNA follows: TGTGCCAGCATACACTCGACGGCGAGGGAGACCCAGTACTTC. Translating gives CASIHSTARETQYF.

The chain joins TRBV7-9 to TRBJ2-7; 12 positions agree with TRBD2. The V gene end was trimmed by 5 bases and the J gene end by 3 bases; junction bases not matched to a gene: 2. Germline assignment: CDR1 SEHNR and CDR2 FQNEAQ (reference sequence). This CDR3 region has 14 residues. The CDR3 loop reads CASSQTSGSYEQYF. The CDR3 DNA reads as TGTGCCAGCAGCCAGACTAGCGGGAGCTACGAGCAGTACTTC.

The chain uses TRBV5-8 and TRBJ2-1; maybe TRBD2 (6 bases). The V and J ends lost 4 bases and 0 bases respectively, with 11 bases between them. CDR1 and CDR2 (germline): SGHTS, YDEGEE. This CDR3 region has 15 residues. CDR3 bases: TGTGCCAGCAGCCCGGGACTGAGCTCCTACAATGAGCAGTTCTTC. Translation: CASSPGLSSYNEQFF. The whole variable domain, filled in from reference TRBV5-8 and TRBJ2-1, reads EAGVTQSPTHLIKTRGQQATLRCSPISGHTSVYWYQQALGLGLQFLLWYDEGEERNRGNFPPRFSGRQFPNYSSELNVNALELEDSALYLCASSPGLSSYNEQFFGPGTRLTVL.

V usage is TRBV5-4 and J usage is TRBJ2-2; 7 nucleotides agree with TRBD1. The germline V gene has CDR1 SGHNT and CDR2 YYREEE (reference sequence). The CDR3 loop spans 16 amino acids. After removal of 1 base from V and 3 bases from J, the junction contained 6 bases not matched to a gene. The CDR3 here is CASSLFKGADTGELFF. The CDR3 bases are TGTGCCAGCAGCTTGTTCAAGGGGGCGGACACCGGGGAGCTGTTTTTT. Full variable domain (outside the CDR3, taken from reference TRBV5-4 and TRBJ2-2): ETGVTQSPTHLIKTRGQQVTLRCSSQSGHNTVSWYQQALGQGPQFIFQYYREEENGRGNFPPRFSGLQFPNYSSELNVNALELDDSALYLCASSLFKGADTGELFFGEGSRLTVL.

J is TRBJ1-5 and V is TRBV5-6, with TRBD1 matching over 7 bases. Germline trimming cut 2 bases from V and 7 bases from J; bases unmatched to any gene: 9. The germline gives CDR1 SGHDT, CDR2 YYEEEE. This CDR3 has 15 amino acids. The CDR3 region is CASSFRQGERQPQHF. Here the CDR3 DNA reads TGTGCCAGCAGCTTTCGGCAGGGGGAAAGGCAGCCCCAGCATTTT. The complete variable domain, with remaining parts taken from reference TRBV5-6 and TRBJ1-5, reads DAGVTQSPTHLIKTRGQQVTLRCSPKSGHDTVSWYQQALGQGPQFIFQYYEEEERQRGNFPDRFSGHQFPNYSSELNVNALLLGDSALYLCASSFRQGERQPQHFGDGTRLSIL.

The genes are TRBV9 and TRBJ2-7; possibly TRBD1 for D (5 bases). V lost 3 bases and J lost 4, with 20 bases in between. Germline CDR1 is SGDLS and CDR2 is YYNGEE. This CDR3 has 16 residues. CDR3 loop: CASSATPDQGSYEQYF. The CDR3 coding sequence is TGTGCCAGCAGCGCAACACCGGATCAGGGATCTTACGAGCAGTACTTC.

The CDR3 DNA reads TGCGCCAGCAGATCCTCCGGGACTAGTCCTCGCGAGCAGTACTTC. It yields the protein CASRSSGTSPREQYF. This chain uses TRBV10-1 with TRBJ2-7; 8 bases are a match to TRBD2. V dropped 6 bases and J dropped 6; count of bases not matched to a gene: 13. The CDR3 has 15 residues. Germline values: CDR1 WNHNN, CDR2 SYGVQD (reference sequence).

This clone has only a few counts. The chain employs TRBV28 and TRBJ2-3, with D possibly TRBD1 on 8 matching bases. CDR3 size: 19 residues. Trimming removed 4 bases from V and 1 base from J, with 24 bases in between. Germline CDR1 MDHEN, CDR2 SYDVKM. For the CDR3, the DNA is TGTGCCAGCAGTTCTCTTATTCCGGACAGGGAGGGTGGCACAGATACGCAGTATTTT. Translated: CASSSLIPDREGGTDTQYF.

This chain uses TRBV13 with TRBJ2-2; 9 positions agree with TRBD1. Germline-derived CDR1 and CDR2 are PRHDT and FYEKMQ (reference sequence). The V segment lost 5 bases and the J segment 4 bases; nucleotides outside the gene matches: 5. The length of the CDR3 is 15 residues. CDR3 sequence (DNA): TGTGCCAGCAGCCCACAGGGGGCGGGCACCGGGGAGCTGTTTTTT. Protein sequence: CASSPQGAGTGELFF.

The CDR3 bases are TGTGCCAGCAGCCAAGAGGGAACAGGGGGCGCTGAAGCTTTCTTT. Residues: CASSQEGTGGAEAFF. The chain has TRBV14 and TRBJ1-1; the match to TRBD1 covers 9 bases. The CDR3 length is 15 residues. The trim removed 0 bases at V and 6 bases at J, leaving 5 bases unmatched. Germline CDR1 reads SGHDN; CDR2 reads FVKESK.

The V call is TRBV29-1, the J call TRBJ2-6, with unresolved D. Germline V CDR1 and CDR2: SQVTM, ANQGSEA. The V gene lost 3 bases and the J gene lost 0 bases, with 6 bases spanning the gap. This CDR3 contains 14 residues. The chain's CDR3 is CSVDLISGANVLTF. Here the CDR3 DNA reads TGCAGCGTTGACCTAATCTCTGGGGCCAACGTCCTGACTTTC.